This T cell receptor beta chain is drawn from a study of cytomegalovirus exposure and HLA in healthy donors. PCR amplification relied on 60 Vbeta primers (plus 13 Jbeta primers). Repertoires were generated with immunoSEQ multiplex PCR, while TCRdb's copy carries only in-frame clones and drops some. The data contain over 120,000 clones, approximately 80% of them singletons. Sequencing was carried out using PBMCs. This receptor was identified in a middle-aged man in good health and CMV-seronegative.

The CDR3 DNA follows: TGCGCCAGCAGCTTCACAAATCAACAATACAGGGGTGGCGGCTATGGCTACACCTTC. Encoded protein: CASSFTNQQYRGGGYGYTF. The chain carries TRBV5-1 and TRBJ1-2; 7 bases match TRBD1. Trimming at V came to 2 bases and at J to 4 bases, leaving 20 bases not matched to a gene. Germline V gene data show CDR1 as SGHRS and CDR2 as YFSETQ. The CDR3 runs to 19 residues.